This T cell receptor (beta chain) was captured by sequencing in a study of T cells in Graves' hyperthyroidism and ophthalmopathy. Study conclusions and caveats: Before onset, ophthalmopathy was predicted by the model a median approximately 6.6 months earlier. Blood samples included most of the expanded thyroid clonotypes exceeding 0.001. Stable hyperthyroidism and ophthalmopathy were separated using 13 V-J signatures.

Amplification of TCR beta CDR3 regions used RNA as the template. The primer set for the first-round RT-PCR of the TCR CDR3 was HTBI. MiXCR was run by TCRdb on the multiplex PCR reads, yielding one entry per CDR3 protein. Of roughly 700,000 distinct CDR3 sequences listed, 15% to 20% are singletons. CDR1 and CDR2 from the germline V gene are MGHDK and SYGVNS. This CDR3 is 13 amino acids long. Trimming took off 3 bases at V and 0 bases at J, with 6 bases between the two ends. Comments on this clonotype: Its antigen remains unidentified.

Sequences were obtained from blood. This sequence originates from a man aged 50-59 years with Graves' hyperthyroidism. The rearrangement joins TRBV25-1 to TRBJ2-7; D is ambiguous. In DNA, the CDR3 is TGTGCCAGCAGTGAGAAAAACTCCTACGAGCAGTACTTC. Translation: CASSEKNSYEQYF.